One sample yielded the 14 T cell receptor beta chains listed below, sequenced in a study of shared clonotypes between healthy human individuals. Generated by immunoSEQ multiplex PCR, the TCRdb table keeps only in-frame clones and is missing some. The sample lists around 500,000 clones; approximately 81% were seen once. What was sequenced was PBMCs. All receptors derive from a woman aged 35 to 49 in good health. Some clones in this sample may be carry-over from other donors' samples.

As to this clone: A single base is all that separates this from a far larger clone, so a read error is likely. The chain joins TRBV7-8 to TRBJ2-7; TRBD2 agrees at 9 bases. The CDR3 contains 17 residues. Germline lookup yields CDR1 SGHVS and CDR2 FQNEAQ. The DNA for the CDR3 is TGTGTCAGCAGCCTATCCAGACTAGCGGCTACCTCCTACGAGCAGTACTTC. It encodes CVSSLSRLAATSYEQYF. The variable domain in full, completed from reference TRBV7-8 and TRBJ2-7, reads GAGVSQSPRYKVAKRGQDVALRCDPISGHVSLFWYQQALGQGPEFLTYFQNEAQLDKSGLPSDRFFAERPEGSVSTLKIQRTQQEDSAVYLCVSSLSRLAATSYEQYFGPGTRLTVT.

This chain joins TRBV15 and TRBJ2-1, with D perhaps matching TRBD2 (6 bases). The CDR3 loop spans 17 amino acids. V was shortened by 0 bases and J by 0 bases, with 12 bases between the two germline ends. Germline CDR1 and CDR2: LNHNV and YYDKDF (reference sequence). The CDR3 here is CATSRDLGLNSYNEQFF. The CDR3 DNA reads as TGTGCCACCAGCAGAGATCTGGGACTCAACTCCTACAATGAGCAGTTCTTC.

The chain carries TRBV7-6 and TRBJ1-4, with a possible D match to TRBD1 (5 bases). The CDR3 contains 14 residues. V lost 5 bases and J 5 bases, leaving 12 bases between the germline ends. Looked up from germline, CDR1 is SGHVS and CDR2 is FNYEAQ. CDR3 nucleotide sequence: TGTGCCAGCAGCCCCCCCGGGGGGAATGAAAAACTGTTTTTT. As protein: CASSPPGGNEKLFF.

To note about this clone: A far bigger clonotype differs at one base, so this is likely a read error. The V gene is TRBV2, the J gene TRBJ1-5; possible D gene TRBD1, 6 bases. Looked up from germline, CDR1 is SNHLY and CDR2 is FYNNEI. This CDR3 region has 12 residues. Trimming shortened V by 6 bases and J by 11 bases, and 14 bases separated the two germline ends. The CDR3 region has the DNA TGTGCCAGCAGCACAGGGACGGAGACCCAGCATTTT. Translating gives CASSTGTETQHF.

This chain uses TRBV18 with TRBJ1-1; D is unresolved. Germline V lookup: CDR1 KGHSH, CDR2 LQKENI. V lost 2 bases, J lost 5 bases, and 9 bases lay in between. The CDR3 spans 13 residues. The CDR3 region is CASSPIGETEAFF. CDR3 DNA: TGTGCCAGCTCACCAATCGGGGAGACTGAAGCTTTCTTT.

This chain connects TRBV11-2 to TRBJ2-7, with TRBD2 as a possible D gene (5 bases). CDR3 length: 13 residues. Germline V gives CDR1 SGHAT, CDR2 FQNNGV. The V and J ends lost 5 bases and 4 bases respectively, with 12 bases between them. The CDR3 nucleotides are TGTGCCAGCAGCCCAGCACGGGGTTACGAGCAGTACTTC. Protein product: CASSPARGYEQYF. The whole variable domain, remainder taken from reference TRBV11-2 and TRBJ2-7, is EAGVAQSPRYKIIEKRQSVAFWCNPISGHATLYWYQQILGQGPKLLIQFQNNGVVDDSQLPKDRFSAERLKGVDSTLKIQPAKLEDSAVYLCASSPARGYEQYFGPGTRLTVT.

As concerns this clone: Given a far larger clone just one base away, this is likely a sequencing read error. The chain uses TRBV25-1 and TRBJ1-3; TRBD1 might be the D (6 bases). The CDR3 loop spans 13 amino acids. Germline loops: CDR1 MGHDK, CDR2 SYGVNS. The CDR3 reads CDSSEQGGNTIYF. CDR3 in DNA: TGTGACAGCAGTGAACAGGGTGGAAACACCATATATTTT.

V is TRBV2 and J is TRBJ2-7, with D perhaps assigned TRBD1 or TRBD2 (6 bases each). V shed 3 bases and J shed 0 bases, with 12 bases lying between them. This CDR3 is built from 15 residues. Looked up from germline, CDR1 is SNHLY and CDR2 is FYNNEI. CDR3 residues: CASSDGGSLSYEQYF. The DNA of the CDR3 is TGTGCCAGCAGTGACGGGGGCAGCCTCTCCTACGAGCAGTACTTC.

The CDR3, as DNA: TGCGCCAGCAGCCCAAGCGGGAGGGTTTACGAGCAGTACTTC. It specifies CASSPSGRVYEQYF. The chain combines TRBV4-3 with TRBJ2-7, with TRBD2 identical over 10 bases. This CDR3 contains 14 residues. Germline V gene sequence: CDR1 LGHNA, CDR2 YSLEER. Trimming cost V 4 bases and J 4 bases; bases outside gene matches: 4.

In DNA, the CDR3 is TGTGCCTGGAGTACTGGAGCGGGTCCGAGGGAGACCCAGTACTTC. Translating it yields CAWSTGAGPRETQYF. This chain uses TRBV30 with TRBJ2-5; a weak D match, TRBD2 (6 bases). This CDR3 has 15 residues. Germline CDR1 is GTSNPN and CDR2 is SVGIG (reference sequence). V lost 2 bases to trimming and J lost 5 bases, with 18 bases between them.

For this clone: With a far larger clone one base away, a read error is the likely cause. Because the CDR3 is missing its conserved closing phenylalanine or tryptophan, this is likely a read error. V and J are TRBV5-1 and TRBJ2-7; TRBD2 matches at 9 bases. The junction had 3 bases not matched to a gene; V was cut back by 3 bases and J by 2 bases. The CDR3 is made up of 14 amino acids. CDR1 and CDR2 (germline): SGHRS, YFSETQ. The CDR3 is CASSWASGTYEQYL. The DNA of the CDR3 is TGCGCCAGCAGCTGGGCTAGCGGGACCTACGAGCAGTACCTC.

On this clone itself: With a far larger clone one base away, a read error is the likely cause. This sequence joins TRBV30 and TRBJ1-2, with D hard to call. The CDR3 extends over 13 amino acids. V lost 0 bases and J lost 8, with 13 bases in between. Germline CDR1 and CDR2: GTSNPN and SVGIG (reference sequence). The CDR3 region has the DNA TGTGCCTGGAGTGTATCCCTTGTTGGGGGCTACACCTTC. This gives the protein CAWSVSLVGGYTF.

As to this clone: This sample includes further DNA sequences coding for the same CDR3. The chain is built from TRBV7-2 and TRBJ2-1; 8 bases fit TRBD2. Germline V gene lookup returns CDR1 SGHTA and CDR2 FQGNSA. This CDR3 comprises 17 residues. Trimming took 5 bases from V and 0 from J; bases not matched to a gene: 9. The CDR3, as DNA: TGTGCCAGCAGCCCAGGACTAGCTTTAAGCTCCTACAATGAGCAGTTCTTC. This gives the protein CASSPGLALSSYNEQFF.

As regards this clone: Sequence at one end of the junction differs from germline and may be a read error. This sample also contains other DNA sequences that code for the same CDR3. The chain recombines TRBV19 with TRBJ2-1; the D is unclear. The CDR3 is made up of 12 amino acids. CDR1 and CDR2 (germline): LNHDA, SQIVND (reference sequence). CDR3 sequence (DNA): TGTGCCAGTAGTATAGGTGGGAATGAACAGTTCTTC. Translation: CASSIGGNEQFF.